The 31 T cell receptor beta chains below all came from one sample that was sequenced in a study of cytomegalovirus exposure and HLA in healthy donors (TCRdb year 2017). Library prep was done by the immunoSEQ multiplex PCR assay. A mixture of 60 forward primers for TCR Vbeta segments and 13 reverse primers for TCR Jbeta segments was used in the multiplex PCR. TCRdb re-hosts the immuneACCESS table, in-frame sequences only. Its copies lack some clones; in the studies checked, an unresolved V gene accounts for under half of them, and the cause for the rest is not known. The sample has about 33,000 clones on record. 3.5% of the sample rests with the top ten. Sequenced: PBMCs. These receptors were obtained from a man in his forties in good health and CMV-seronegative.

The CDR3 DNA sequence: TGTGCCAGCTCACTGGCCGTCTCCTACGAGCAGTACTTC. It yields the protein CASSLAVSYEQYF. The chain carries TRBV18 and TRBJ2-7; D is uncertain. Trimming took off 4 bases at V and 0 bases at J, with 7 bases between the two ends. This CDR3 has 13 residues. Germline CDR1 reads KGHSH; CDR2 reads LQKENI.

The chain recombines TRBV4-3 with TRBJ2-7; a weak D match, TRBD1 (6 bases). CDR1 LGHNA and CDR2 YSLEER come from the germline V gene. The V and J ends lost 1 base and 5 bases respectively, with 15 bases between them. The CDR3 runs to 15 residues. CDR3 region: CASSQAQGWRDEQYF. CDR3 sequence (DNA): TGCGCCAGCAGCCAAGCCCAGGGGTGGCGCGACGAGCAGTACTTC.

The chain carries TRBV18 and TRBJ1-1; no clear D. Germline CDR1 is KGHSH and CDR2 is LQKENI. The CDR3 covers 14 residues. V was shortened by 5 bases and J by 1 base, with 11 bases between the two germline ends. The CDR3 sequence is CASSKIEGNTEAFF. In nucleotides, the CDR3 is TGTGCCAGCTCAAAAATCGAGGGGAACACTGAAGCTTTCTTT.

V gene TRBV11-2 combines with J gene TRBJ1-4, with D uncertain. From germline, CDR1 is SGHAT and CDR2 FQNNGV. Trimming took 4 bases from V and 7 from J, leaving 16 bases between them. CDR3 length equals 15 residues. The CDR3 nucleotides read TGTGCCAGCAGCTCCGGGCCCGGGATGGGTGAAAAACTGTTTTTT. Translating it yields CASSSGPGMGEKLFF.

This chain connects TRBV7-9 to TRBJ2-7, with TRBD2 identical over 7 bases. In germline, CDR1 is SEHNR, CDR2 FQNEAQ (reference sequence). The trim removed 4 bases at V and 5 bases at J, leaving 14 bases unmatched. This CDR3 has 16 amino acids. CDR3 nucleotide sequence: TGTGCCAGCAGCTCCCAGCGACCGGGAGGAGGAGACGAGCAGTACTTC. Its protein is CASSSQRPGGGDEQYF.

The J gene is TRBJ1-1, the V gene TRBV4-3, with D perhaps matching TRBD1 (6 bases). From germline, CDR1 is LGHNA and CDR2 YSLEER. The length of the CDR3 is 14 residues. V was cut by 4 bases and J by 3 bases, with 12 bases left in between. The CDR3: CASSPAQGYTEAFF. The CDR3 DNA reads TGCGCCAGCAGCCCCGCTCAGGGGTACACTGAAGCTTTCTTT.

The J gene is TRBJ1-4, the V gene TRBV30; D remains unclear. The CDR3 is made up of 12 amino acids. Germline CDR1 GTSNPN, CDR2 SVGIG (reference sequence). Trimming removed 5 bases from V and 5 bases from J, with 9 bases in between. CDR3 DNA: TGTGCCTGGGGAGACTGGAATGAAAAACTGTTTTTT. Encoded protein: CAWGDWNEKLFF.

This chain uses TRBV6-1 with TRBJ2-7, with D tentatively TRBD1 (6 bases). The CDR3 extends over 15 amino acids. Trimming left V 0 bases short and J 0 bases short, with 9 bases between. The germline gives CDR1 MNHNS, CDR2 SASEGT. CDR3 DNA sequence: TGTGCCAGCAGTGAAGCGCAGGGGAGCTCCTACGAGCAGTACTTC. This sequence encodes CASSEAQGSSYEQYF.

The gene calls are TRBV11-2 and TRBJ2-1; 11 positions agree with TRBD2. Germline assignment: CDR1 SGHAT and CDR2 FQNNGV. This CDR3 comprises 18 residues. V gave up 4 bases and J gave up 7 bases; unmatched junction bases: 15. CDR3 in amino acids: CASSSRYKLAGDYNEQFF. The DNA for the CDR3 is TGTGCCAGCAGCTCTCGCTACAAACTAGCGGGAGATTATAATGAGCAGTTCTTC.

This chain connects TRBV4-2 to TRBJ1-2, with 9 nucleotides matching TRBD1. V shed 3 bases, J shed 6 bases, and the junction held 8 bases outside the gene matches. Per the germline V gene, CDR1 is LGHNA and CDR2 is YNFKEQ. This CDR3 comprises 15 residues. DNA for the CDR3: TGTGCCAGCAGCCACTTAGGACAGGGGAATAATGGCTACACCTTC. Protein: CASSHLGQGNNGYTF.

The rearrangement uses TRBV7-8 and TRBJ2-2; no clear D gene. The CDR3 runs 11 residues. Germline CDR1 SGHVS, CDR2 FQNEAQ. V was cut by 5 bases and J by 4 bases, with 2 bases left in between. In DNA, the CDR3 is TGTGCCAGCAGCCGCACCGGGGAGCTGTTTTTT. It translates to CASSRTGELFF. Using reference TRBV7-8 and TRBJ2-2 for the parts outside the CDR3, the full variable domain is GAGVSQSPRYKVAKRGQDVALRCDPISGHVSLFWYQQALGQGPEFLTYFQNEAQLDKSGLPSDRFFAERPEGSVSTLKIQRTQQEDSAVYLCASSRTGELFFGEGSRLTVL.

This rearrangement joins TRBV6-4 to TRBJ2-3, with 9 bases fitting TRBD1. The V segment lost 6 bases and the J segment 3 bases; nucleotides outside the gene matches: 7. Germline loops: CDR1 MRHNA, CDR2 SNTAGT. The CDR3 loop spans 15 amino acids. The CDR3 sequence is CASRIQGARTDTQYF. The CDR3 DNA reads as TGTGCCAGCAGAATACAGGGGGCACGGACAGATACGCAGTATTTT.

The chain employs TRBV5-1 and TRBJ2-5; the D gene is possibly TRBD2 (5 bases). The V gene's germline CDR1 is SGHRS and CDR2 YFSETQ. The CDR3 length is 12 residues. V lost 0 bases, J lost 5 bases, and 5 bases lay in between. In DNA form, the CDR3 reads TGCGCCAGCAGCTTGGGGAGGGAGACCCAGTACTTC. Translating it yields CASSLGRETQYF.

This chain connects TRBV4-3 to TRBJ2-7; 8 nucleotides line up with TRBD2. The CDR3 is 20 residues long. Germline V gives CDR1 LGHNA, CDR2 YSLEER. V lost 4 bases, J lost 1 base, and 21 bases stayed unmatched. CDR3 DNA: TGCGCCAGCAGCCCAGCCGGGGGGGATCGACTAAGAGCGTGGTCCTACGAGCAGTACTTC. Encoded protein: CASSPAGGDRLRAWSYEQYF.

This chain connects TRBV6-5 to TRBJ1-1, with a possible D match to TRBD1 (5 bases). This CDR3 spans 15 amino acids. Germline V gives CDR1 MNHEY, CDR2 SVGAGI. V gave up 0 bases and J gave up 7 bases, with 15 bases separating them. CDR3 DNA: TGTGCCAGCAGTTACTCCGGCCAGGGAAAGGGTGAAGCTTTCTTT. Amino acids: CASSYSGQGKGEAFF.

This chain connects TRBV5-5 to TRBJ1-1, with D possibly TRBD1 on 6 matching bases. The CDR3 consists of 15 residues. Germline V gene data show CDR1 as SGHKS and CDR2 as YYEKEE (reference sequence). V lost 2 bases and J lost 2, with 13 bases in between. The CDR3 sequence is CASSFQAGANTEAFF. The CDR3 DNA reads TGTGCCAGCAGCTTTCAGGCGGGGGCTAACACTGAAGCTTTCTTT.

V usage is TRBV10-3 and J usage is TRBJ2-1; 8 nucleotides match TRBD2. The junction had 9 bases not matched to a gene; V was cut back by 2 bases and J by 0 bases. The CDR3 is 18 amino acids. Germline CDR1 and CDR2: ENHRY and SYGVKD. The CDR3 region has the DNA TGTGCCATCAGTGAGCCGGTAGCGGGACGGTACTCCTACAATGAGCAGTTCTTC. This sequence encodes CAISEPVAGRYSYNEQFF.

The rearrangement uses TRBV4-3 and TRBJ2-7; 8 bases line up with TRBD1. The trim removed 4 bases at V and 3 bases at J, leaving 8 bases unmatched. Germline assignment: CDR1 LGHNA and CDR2 YSLEER. The CDR3 consists of 15 residues. The CDR3 region is CASSRQQGGLYEQYF. The CDR3 DNA reads as TGCGCCAGCAGCCGCCAACAGGGGGGTCTCTACGAGCAGTACTTC.

J is TRBJ1-2 and V is TRBV19; D call uncertain. Between the trimmed V and J ends, which lost 1 base and 8 bases, there was a span of 14 bases. This CDR3 region has 14 residues. From germline, CDR1 is LNHDA and CDR2 SQIVND (reference sequence). CDR3 sequence (DNA): TGTGCCAGTAGTATAGGTTCGGGCCGAGGGGGCTACACCTTC. It yields the protein CASSIGSGRGGYTF.

CDR3 sequence: CASSPGTGGYNQPQHF. DNA for the CDR3: TGTGCCAGCAGCCCGGGGACAGGGGGCTACAATCAGCCCCAGCATTTT. The chain has TRBV9 and TRBJ1-5, with TRBD1 identical over 12 bases. V gave up 4 bases and J gave up 3 bases; unmatched junction bases: 5. Germline CDR1 and CDR2: SGDLS and YYNGEE. There are 16 residues in the CDR3.

The rearrangement links TRBV7-8 to TRBJ2-7; D may be TRBD2 (6 bases). This CDR3 has 15 amino acids. The germline CDR1 and CDR2 sequences are SGHVS and FQNEAQ. V shed 5 bases and J shed 0 bases, with 14 bases lying between them. CDR3 loop: CASSPGTLLSYEQYF. Written as DNA, the CDR3 is TGTGCCAGCAGCCCAGGGACTCTACTCTCCTACGAGCAGTACTTC.

This chain joins TRBV28 and TRBJ1-5, with a weak D call TRBD1 (6 bases). CDR3 length equals 15 residues. V lost 1 base and J lost 0, with 7 bases in between. CDR1 is MDHEN and CDR2 is SYDVKM in the germline V gene. This CDR3 is CASSLSGDSNQPQHF. The DNA of the CDR3 is TGTGCCAGCAGTTTATCAGGGGATAGCAATCAGCCCCAGCATTTT.

V usage is TRBV10-2 and J usage is TRBJ2-7; TRBD1 matches at 7 bases. The length of the CDR3 is 15 residues. The germline V gene encodes CDR1 WSHSY and CDR2 SAAADI. V gave up 1 base and J gave up 0 bases; unmatched junction bases: 3. For the CDR3, the DNA is TGCGCCAGCAGTGAGTGGGGGACAGACTCCTACGAGCAGTACTTC. The encoded protein is CASSEWGTDSYEQYF.

The chain joins TRBV30 to TRBJ2-7, with 7 bases aligning to TRBD2. The CDR3 is 13 amino acids. V shed 0 bases and J 6 bases; nucleotides not matched to a gene: 5. Germline assignment: CDR1 GTSNPN and CDR2 SVGIG (reference sequence). The CDR3 bases are TGTGCCTGGAGTGTCACGGGAGGCCCCGAGCAGTACTTC. Residues: CAWSVTGGPEQYF. The full variable domain, rest sourced from reference TRBV30 and TRBJ2-7, is SQTIHQWPATLVQPVGSPLSLECTVEGTSNPNLYWYRQAAGRGLQLLFYSVGIGQISSEVPQNLSASRPQDRQFILSSKKLLLSDSGFYLCAWSVTGGPEQYFGPGTRLTVT.

The chain couples TRBV7-3 to TRBJ2-3; 7 bases are shared with TRBD2. The J segment lost 2 bases and the V segment lost 4 bases, leaving 12 bases of the junction unmatched. This CDR3 spans 17 amino acids. Germline V gene sequence: CDR1 SGHTA, CDR2 FQGTGA. CDR3 DNA sequence: TGTGCCAGCAGCTCCTCAGCGGGAAATACTGTCACAGATACGCAGTATTTT. This codes for CASSSSAGNTVTDTQYF.

The chain has TRBV6-5 and TRBJ2-7, with a tentative D call TRBD2 (5 bases). This CDR3 is 15 amino acids long. Germline V CDR1 and CDR2: MNHEY, SVGAGI. V shed 4 bases and J shed 4 bases, with 17 bases lying between them. CDR3 amino acids: CASSSVDSLGYEQYF. In DNA form, the CDR3 reads TGTGCCAGCAGTTCCGTGGACTCCCTCGGGTACGAGCAGTACTTC.

The J gene is TRBJ1-1, the V gene TRBV2; possible D gene TRBD1, 5 bases. From germline, CDR1 is SNHLY and CDR2 FYNNEI. The CDR3 runs to 15 residues. Trimming took 11 bases from V and 3 from J, leaving 22 bases between them. The CDR3 loop reads CASHGTSAGDTEAFF. CDR3 DNA: TGTGCCTCCCATGGGACTTCAGCCGGGGACACTGAAGCTTTCTTT.

This chain connects TRBV27 to TRBJ2-5; 8 nucleotides align to TRBD2. The CDR3 totals 14 residues. Germline V gene lookup returns CDR1 MNHEY and CDR2 SMNVEV (reference sequence). Unmatched junction bases numbered 4, after V lost 2 bases and J lost 5 bases. The CDR3 nucleotides are TGTGCCAGCAGTTTACTGGGACTAGGGGAGACCCAGTACTTC. Protein product: CASSLLGLGETQYF.

The chain uses TRBV6-5 and TRBJ1-5; D call uncertain. This CDR3 has 15 amino acids. CDR1 is MNHEY and CDR2 is SVGAGI in the germline V gene. The V end lost 5 bases, the J end lost 6 bases, and 17 bases lay between the germline ends. The CDR3 spells CASSPIGGRRQPQHF. The CDR3 region has the DNA TGTGCCAGCAGTCCCATAGGCGGGCGCCGTCAGCCCCAGCATTTT.

The J gene is TRBJ1-2, the V gene TRBV19; unclear D gene. The CDR3 has 13 residues. Germline CDR1 reads LNHDA; CDR2 reads SQIVND (reference sequence). Between the trimmed V and J ends, which lost 4 bases and 6 bases, there was a span of 12 bases. The DNA for the CDR3 is TGTGCCAGTAGTACCACAGTGTTGGATGGCTACACCTTC. Translating it yields CASSTTVLDGYTF.

The V and J genes are TRBV6-5 and TRBJ2-1; TRBD2 agrees at 10 bases. The CDR3 sequence is 15 residues long. J lost 5 bases, V lost 5 bases, and 6 bases had no gene match. Germline CDR1 is MNHEY and CDR2 is SVGAGI. CDR3 DNA: TGTGCCAGCAGTAGGACTAGCGGAACCGACAATGAGCAGTTCTTC. Residues: CASSRTSGTDNEQFF.